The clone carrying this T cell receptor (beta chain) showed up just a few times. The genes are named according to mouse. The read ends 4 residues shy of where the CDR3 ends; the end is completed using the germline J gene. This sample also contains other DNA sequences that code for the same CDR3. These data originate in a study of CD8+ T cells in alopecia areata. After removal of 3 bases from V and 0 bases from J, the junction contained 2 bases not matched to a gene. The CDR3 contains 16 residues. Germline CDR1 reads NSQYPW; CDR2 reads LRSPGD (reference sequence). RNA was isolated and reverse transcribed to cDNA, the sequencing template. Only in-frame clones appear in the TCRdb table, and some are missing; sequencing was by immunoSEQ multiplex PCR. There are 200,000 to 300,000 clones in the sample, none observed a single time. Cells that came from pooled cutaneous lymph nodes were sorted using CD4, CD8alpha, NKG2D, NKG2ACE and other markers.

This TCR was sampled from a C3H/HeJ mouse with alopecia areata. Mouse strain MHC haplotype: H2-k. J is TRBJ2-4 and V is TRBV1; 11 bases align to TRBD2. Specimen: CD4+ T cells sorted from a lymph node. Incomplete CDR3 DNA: TGCACCTGCAGTGCCGGGACTGGGGGTAGTCAAAAC. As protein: CTCSAGTGGSQN. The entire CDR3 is CTCSAGTGGSQNTLYF.